The 2 T cell receptor beta chains presented below share a single source sample, sequenced in a study of blood T cells in healthy people across ages. Primers used in a second PCR of about 6 to 11 cycles were a sample-barcoded 5' primer and a J-beta primer mix. TCRdb independently ran MiXCR on the 5' RACE reads; one entry per CDR3 protein. The data contain fewer than 2 million distinct CDR3 sequences, about two fifths of them seen just once; the ten biggest clones take up under 30%. The sample comprised blood. Every receptor here comes from a human donor in good health.

The sample holds a few counts of this clonotype. V is TRBV7-2 and J is TRBJ1-1; no definite D call. The CDR3 spans 15 residues. V was pared by 5 bases and J by 8 bases, with 21 bases between. Germline V gene data show CDR1 as SGHTA and CDR2 as FQGNSA. CDR3 bases: TGTGCCAGCAGCCCACGCTCGACGCTAACAGTGGAAGCTTTCTTT. Translation: CASSPRSTLTVEAFF. Together with reference TRBV7-2 and TRBJ1-1, the CDR3 gives the full variable domain: GAGVSQSPSNKVTEKGKDVELRCDPISGHTALYWYRQSLGQGLEFLIYFQGNSAPDKSGLPSDRFSAERTGGSVSTLTIQRTQQEDSAVYLCASSPRSTLTVEAFFGQGTRLTVV.

This clonotype was seen only a few times. The V gene is TRBV5-1, the J gene TRBJ1-2, with D perhaps TRBD1 (5 bases). In germline, CDR1 is SGHRS, CDR2 YFSETQ. Trimming cost V 0 bases and J 3 bases, with 15 bases left between them. The CDR3 is 16 amino acids. CDR3 DNA: TGCGCCAGCAGCTTGGCCGTCTCAGGGTCGTACTATGGCTACACCTTC. It specifies CASSLAVSGSYYGYTF.